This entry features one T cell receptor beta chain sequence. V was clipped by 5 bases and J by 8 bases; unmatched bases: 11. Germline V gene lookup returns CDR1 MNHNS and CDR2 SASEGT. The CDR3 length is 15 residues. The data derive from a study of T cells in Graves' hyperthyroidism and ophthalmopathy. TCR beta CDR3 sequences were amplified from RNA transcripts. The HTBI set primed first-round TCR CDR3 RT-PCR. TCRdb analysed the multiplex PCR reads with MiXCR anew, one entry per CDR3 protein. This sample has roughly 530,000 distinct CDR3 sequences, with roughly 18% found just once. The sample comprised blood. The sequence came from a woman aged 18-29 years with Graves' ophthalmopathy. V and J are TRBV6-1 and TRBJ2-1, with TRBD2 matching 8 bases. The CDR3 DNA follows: TGTGCCAGCAGTTACGGCCAGCGGGAGATTGATGAGCAGTTCTTC. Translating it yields CASSYGQREIDEQFF.